The 13 T cell receptor beta chains below come from one sample, sequenced in a study of identical twins. TCRdb fed the 5' RACE reads into MiXCR, producing one record per CDR3 protein. The repertoire includes hundreds of thousands of distinct CDR3 sequences, over 8.5% of them detected once, and 0.8% to 1% sits in the top ten. The sample was also reused in another study, on yellow fever vaccine responses in identical twins.

Material for sequencing was PBMCs. The receptors were sampled from a woman under 30 in good health.

This clonotype was observed a few times. The chain couples TRBV7-2 to TRBJ2-1, with D possibly being TRBD1 (6 bases). This CDR3 region has 15 residues. Trimming pared 5 bases from V and 0 bases from J, leaving 11 bases between. The germline V gene encodes CDR1 SGHTA and CDR2 FQGNSA. CDR3: CASSVTGSSYNEQFF. For the CDR3, the DNA is TGTGCCAGCAGCGTCACAGGGAGCTCCTACAATGAGCAGTTCTTC.

The genes are TRBV5-6 and TRBJ2-1; the match to TRBD2 covers 7 bases. The V and J ends lost 7 bases and 5 bases, in that order; junction bases with no gene match: 27. The germline gives CDR1 SGHDT, CDR2 YYEEEE. The CDR3 loop spans 20 amino acids. The CDR3 nucleotides are TGTGCCAGCGGCCCCGGGCTCGCGGGGGAGCCTCTAAAAATTAACAATGAGCAGTTCTTC. Its protein is CASGPGLAGEPLKINNEQFF.

The V gene is TRBV5-1, the J gene TRBJ1-1, with 7 bases aligning to TRBD1. The V gene's germline CDR1 is SGHRS and CDR2 YFSETQ. The trim removed 5 bases at V and 4 bases at J, leaving 17 bases unmatched. The CDR3 length is 17 residues. The CDR3 DNA is TGCGCCAGCAGTCAAACCTTTACAGGGGAAGTTGGCACTGAAGCTTTCTTT. Protein: CASSQTFTGEVGTEAFF.

The sample holds many counts of this clonotype. The chain joins TRBV7-2 to TRBJ2-7; D remains unclear. The germline CDR1 and CDR2 sequences are SGHTA and FQGNSA. Trimming pared 3 bases from V and 5 bases from J, leaving 8 bases between. CDR3 length: 12 amino acids. Written as DNA, the CDR3 is TGTGCCAGCAGCTTTGGGTCTAACGAGCAGTACTTC. Translating gives CASSFGSNEQYF.

J is TRBJ2-5 and V is TRBV21-1; the table assigns TRBD2, which was not confirmed against the DNA. TRBV21-1 is listed as a pseudogene. The CDR3 covers 17 residues. The CDR3 DNA sequence: TGTGCCAGCAGCAAAAAACGAAGAGGAGGTCAGCAAGAGACCCAGTACTTC. It translates to CASSKKRRGGQQETQYF.

This clonotype was counted ten times or more. CDR3: CASSLRGYTEAFF. The CDR3 nucleotides read TGTGCCAGCAGTTTGCGGGGGTACACTGAAGCTTTCTTT. V is TRBV12-3 or TRBV12-4 and J is TRBJ1-1; TRBD1 is a possible D gene (5 bases). The CDR3 is 13 residues long. Trimming cost V 3 bases and J 3 bases, with 8 bases left between them.

This clonotype was seen a handful of times. The chain combines TRBV5-1 with TRBJ2-3; D is ambiguous. The CDR3 is made up of 14 amino acids. With 7 bases removed from V and 1 base from J, the gap between germline ends came to 13 bases. CDR1 is SGHRS, CDR2 YFSETQ, per germline. The CDR3 DNA is TGCGCCAGCTATCCAGGTACCCGCACAGATACGCAGTATTTT. Encoded protein: CASYPGTRTDTQYF.

The chain recombines TRBV18 with TRBJ2-7, with TRBD1 identical over 7 bases. Germline-derived CDR1 and CDR2 are KGHSH and LQKENI. After removal of 4 bases from V and 3 bases from J, the junction contained 6 bases not matched to a gene. This CDR3 comprises 14 residues. The CDR3 sequence: CASSQNRGDYEQYF. In nucleotides, the CDR3 is TGTGCCAGCTCACAGAACAGGGGAGACTACGAGCAGTACTTC.

The J gene is TRBJ1-4, the V gene TRBV3-1; D not resolved. This CDR3 is built from 16 residues. Trimming stripped 2 bases from V and 8 bases from J, with 18 bases between. Germline loops: CDR1 LGHDT, CDR2 YNNKEL (reference sequence). CDR3 in DNA: TGTGCCAGCAGCCAACAGAGTCGGGCCCTCAGAGAAAAACTGTTTTTT. It codes for CASSQQSRALREKLFF.

V and J are TRBV7-2 and TRBJ1-1, with a tentative D call TRBD1 (6 bases). Trimming removed 4 bases from V and 1 base from J, with 16 bases in between. CDR3 length: 16 residues. Germline CDR1 and CDR2: SGHTA and FQGNSA. This CDR3 reads CASSSRVGRGNTEAFF. The DNA of the CDR3 is TGTGCCAGCAGCTCCCGGGTCGGCAGGGGGAACACTGAAGCTTTCTTT.

This clonotype was recorded many times. The chain is built from TRBV11-1 and TRBJ2-2, with 15 bases matching TRBD2. CDR1 SGHAT and CDR2 FQDESV come from the germline V gene (reference sequence). Trimming took 4 bases from V and 4 from J; bases not matched to a gene: 7. This CDR3 contains 18 residues. The CDR3 coding sequence is TGTGCCAGCAGCTGGGAGGGACTAGCGGGAGGTCGCACCGGGGAGCTGTTTTTT. Residues: CASSWEGLAGGRTGELFF.

In regard to this clonotype: The conserved phenylalanine or tryptophan normally closing the CDR3 is absent here, so this likely arose from a read error. DNA of the CDR3: TGTGCCAGCAGCACCTATGAGTCGCAGTATTAT. The encoded protein is CASSTYESQYY. The chain uses TRBV3-1 and TRBJ2-3; D call uncertain. The CDR3 runs 11 residues. Germline loops: CDR1 LGHDT, CDR2 YNNKEL (reference sequence). Between the trimmed V and J ends, which lost 5 bases and 10 bases, there was a span of 10 bases.

The sample holds many counts of this clonotype. V and J are TRBV5-1 and TRBJ2-1; TRBD2 agrees at 7 bases. This CDR3 has 17 residues. In germline, CDR1 is SGHRS, CDR2 YFSETQ. V lost 0 bases and J lost 2; bases outside the gene matches: 8. CDR3 sequence reads: CASSLAWASGPYNEQFF. The CDR3 DNA sequence: TGCGCCAGCAGCTTGGCCTGGGCTAGCGGACCCTACAATGAGCAGTTCTTC.